One T cell receptor beta chain is described in this entry. Its antigen is still unknown. Germline lookup yields CDR1 SGHAT and CDR2 FQNNGV. The V gene end was trimmed by 4 bases and the J gene end by 6 bases; junction bases not matched to a gene: 6. The CDR3 sequence is 14 residues long. Here immunoSEQ multiplex PCR was the method, and the copy in TCRdb shows in-frame clones only, minus some. This sample has about 73,000 clones, with roughly 90% found just once. The data originate from a study of OX40 agonist ivuxolimab in advanced cancers. Whole-study context: Intravenous ivuxolimab at 0.01 to 10 mg/kg was given to patients every 2 weeks.

The sampling schedule covered blood at baseline, cycle 4 day 1, and cycle 7 day 1. The study, taken as a whole, reports: No antigen was identified for the clonally expanded peripheral T cells.

The V and J genes are TRBV11-2 and TRBJ2-1; 7 bases match TRBD2. This sequence was found in an adult with an advanced solid tumor such as melanoma, head and neck, liver or kidney cancer. The material was CD4+ or CD8+ T cells sorted from blood, obtained in a trial of the OX40 agonist ivuxolimab. CDR3 nucleotides: TGTGCCAGCAGCTCTCTCCCGGGGGGCAATGAGCAGTTCTTC. It codes for CASSSLPGGNEQFF.